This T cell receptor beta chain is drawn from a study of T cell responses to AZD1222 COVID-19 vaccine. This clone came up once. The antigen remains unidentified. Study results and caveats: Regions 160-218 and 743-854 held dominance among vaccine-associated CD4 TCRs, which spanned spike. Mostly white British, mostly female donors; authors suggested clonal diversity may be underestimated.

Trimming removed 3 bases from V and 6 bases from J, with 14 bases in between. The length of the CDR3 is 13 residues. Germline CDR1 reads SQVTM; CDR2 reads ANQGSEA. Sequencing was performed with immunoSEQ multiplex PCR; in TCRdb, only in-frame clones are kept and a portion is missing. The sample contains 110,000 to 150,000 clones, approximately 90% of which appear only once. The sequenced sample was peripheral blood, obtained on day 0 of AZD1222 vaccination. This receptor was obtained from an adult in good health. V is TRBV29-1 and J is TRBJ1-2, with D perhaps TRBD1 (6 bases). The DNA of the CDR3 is TGCAGCGTTGACTCCCAGGGGTGGGATGGCTACACCTTC. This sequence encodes CSVDSQGWDGYTF.